This T cell receptor beta chain was identified during a study of cytomegalovirus exposure and HLA in healthy donors. CDR1 SGHRS and CDR2 YFSETQ come from the germline V gene. The CDR3 is made up of 14 amino acids. V lost 5 bases to trimming and J lost 2 bases, with 12 bases between them. Study observations and caveats: The listing of 150 to 200 TCR beta chains classed them as cytomegalovirus-associated.

Clones were sequenced by immunoSEQ multiplex PCR, and TCRdb holds only the in-frame ones, with some missing. The repertoire holds some 140,000 clones, with 86% as singletons. In the case of this clone: The antigen is unknown.

The sample taken for sequencing was PBMCs. The chain joins TRBV5-1 to TRBJ2-3; D possibly corresponds to TRBD2 (6 bases). This TCR was sampled from a young man in good health and CMV-seropositive. CDR3 nucleotide sequence: TGCGCCAGCAGGCCGGGGGTAGCCACAGATACGCAGTATTTT. This codes for CASRPGVATDTQYF.